The subject of this entry is one T cell receptor (beta chain). These data originate in a study of blood T cell repertoires in COVID-19. Study context: T cells, B-cell-depleted T cells, or PBMCs supplied cDNA or gDNA.

Clones were read by immunoSEQ multiplex PCR, and TCRdb kept only the in-frame ones, dropping some. The sample lists approximately 260,000 clones, approximately 85% occurring once. V shed 4 bases and J shed 7 bases, with 19 bases lying between them. The CDR3 spans 16 residues. In germline, CDR1 is LNHDA, CDR2 SQIVND (reference sequence). The material sequenced was peripheral blood. The TCR originated in a woman aged 70 to 79 with acute or convalescent COVID-19. This rearrangement joins TRBV19 to TRBJ1-4, with D perhaps matching TRBD1 (5 bases). The CDR3: CASSTHGRGIGEKLFF. As DNA, the CDR3 is TGTGCCAGTAGTACCCATGGAAGGGGAATCGGTGAAAAACTGTTTTTT.